The T cell receptor (beta chain) under discussion was sequenced for a study of blood T cells in healthy people across ages (dated by TCRdb to 2013 to 2016). Context from the whole study: In model experiments, template switching captured about one uniquely barcoded TCR beta cDNA molecule for every two T cells. Donors were grouped into four age groups: young (average roughly 16 years), middle-aged (39), aged (around 60) and long-lived (about 82). To avoid experimental bias, donors of different ages were randomly spread across the sequencing lanes. Two additional independent replicas of 1 million unique cDNA reads from the same blood draw were analyzed for two donors (one aged 18 to 30 and one aged 80 or older). To track age-related changes in TCR beta repertoire diversity, the study relied on deep sequencing normalized with unique cDNA molecular identifiers.

Systemically healthy Caucasian individuals from Russia, 39 in total and aged roughly 6 to 95 years, were included as donors. Each donor gave 8 to 10 milliliters of peripheral blood, collected into EDTA-treated Vacutainer tubes. Ficoll-Paque density-gradient centrifugation was used to isolate PBMCs, with at least 7 million per sample. Trizol reagent was used to extract total RNA from PBMCs, with at least 5.5 micrograms per sample. Naive CD45RAhigh/CD27high T cell percentages were measured by flow cytometry on a PBMC aliquot from every donor. Receptor amplification or capture employed 5' RACE. The instrument was an Illumina HiSeq 2500. A second about 7 to 11 cycle PCR used a sample-barcoded 5' primer and a J-beta primer mix. Each TCR beta cDNA molecule received a unique molecular identifier from a template-switch 5' adaptor carrying 12 random nucleotides. At least 3 million CDR3-containing paired-end reads were obtained from each sample. First-strand cDNA was synthesized from all RNA with the Mint cDNA synthesis kit, primed by a TRBC-specific oligonucleotide. All cDNA was treated with uracil-DNA glycosylase and then went through a first 18-cycle PCR with the universal primers M1SS and BC2_uni_R. Concerning the study's data processing: For normalization, 1 million high-quality reads, each with a distinct molecular identifier, were randomly selected from each sample. Reads sharing molecular identifiers were discarded rather than binned into consensus sequences. MiTCR, set to a Q25 quality threshold and the strictest error-elimination algorithm, was used for CDR3 identification, clonotype clustering and error correction. A nonparametric unseen species model with Euler transformation was used to estimate lower-bound total TCR beta diversity. Using fastp trimming at Q25 and MiXCR clonotype assembly, TCRdb reanalyzed the public sequencing data and kept in-frame beta chains. CDR3 protein sequences are deduplicated, and each keeps its most common genes and DNA. None of the V and J calls come from the authors' own analysis; TCRdb made them. Across this sample there are about 640,000 distinct CDR3 sequences, with approximately 50% seen only once. The ten biggest clones cover about two fifths of the sample.

This clonotype has a handful of counts. Its binding antigen is unknown. Base qualities are missing; no much larger clone stands one base away. What the work shows at the level of the full study, not this receptor alone: Bulk unsorted PBMC profiling prevented conclusive comparison of naive and antigen-experienced compartments. The long-lived group showed more naive CD4+ T cells, fewer expanded clones and increased TCR diversity than the aged group, suggesting age selection. Observed TCR beta diversity correlated strongly with the percentage of naive T cells measured by flow cytometry. Observed TCR beta diversity per million T cells fell roughly linearly with age, and a significant reduction was already apparent by age roughly 40. Because the CMV infection status of the donors was unknown, age-related changes in expanded clonotypes may potentially have been confounded. Total diversity estimates from one million sequenced T cells were considered lower bounds and underestimates.

The cysteine opens and the phenylalanine closes a CDR3 of 13 amino acids. The sequence is cut down to CDR3 DNA, 39 bases in frame from base 1. CDR1 and CDR2 were assigned from the germline V gene as SGHRS and YFSETQ. Deletion took 1 base off V and 2 bases off J, with a span of 6 bases between the germline ends. This TCR was recovered from a man aged 55 to 70 in good health. Sequences were obtained from blood. The V gene is TRBV5-1 and the J gene is TRBJ2-5; the D gene cannot be named for sure. At the DNA level, the sequence is TGCGCCAGCAGCTTGATGATACAAGAGACCCAGTACTTC. Translated, this is CASSLMIQETQYF.